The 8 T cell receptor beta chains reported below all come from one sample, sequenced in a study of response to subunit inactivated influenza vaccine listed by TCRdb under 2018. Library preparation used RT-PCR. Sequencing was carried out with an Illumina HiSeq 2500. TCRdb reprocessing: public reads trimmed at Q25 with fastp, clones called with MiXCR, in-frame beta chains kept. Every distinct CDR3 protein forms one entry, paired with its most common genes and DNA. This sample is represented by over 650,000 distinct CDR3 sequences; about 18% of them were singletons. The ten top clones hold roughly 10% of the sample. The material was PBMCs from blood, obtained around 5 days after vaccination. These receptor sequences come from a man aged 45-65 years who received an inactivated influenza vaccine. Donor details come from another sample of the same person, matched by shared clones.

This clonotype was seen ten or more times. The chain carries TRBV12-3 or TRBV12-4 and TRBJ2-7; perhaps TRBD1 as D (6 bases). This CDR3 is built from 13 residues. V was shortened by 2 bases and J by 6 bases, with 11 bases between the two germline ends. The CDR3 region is CASSLRAGAEQYF. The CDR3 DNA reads TGTGCCAGCAGTTTACGGGCAGGGGCCGAGCAGTACTTC.

Here the CDR3 DNA reads TGTGCCACCCAGCGGGATTCTTCCTACAATGAGCAGTTCTTC. Amino acids: CATQRDSSYNEQFF. The chain links TRBV28 to TRBJ2-1, with 7 bases fitting TRBD2. The germline gives CDR1 MDHEN, CDR2 SYDVKM. After removal of 10 bases from V and 1 base from J, the junction contained 7 bases not matched to a gene. There are 14 residues in the CDR3.

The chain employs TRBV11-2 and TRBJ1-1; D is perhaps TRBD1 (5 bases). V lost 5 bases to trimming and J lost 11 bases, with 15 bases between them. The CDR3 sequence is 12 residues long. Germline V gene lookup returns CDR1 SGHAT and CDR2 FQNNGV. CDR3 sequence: CASSPDRGLAFF. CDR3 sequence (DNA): TGTGCCAGCAGCCCTGATAGGGGTTTGGCTTTCTTT.

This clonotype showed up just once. The CDR3 sequence is CASSQDPQGRDTQYF. In DNA form, the CDR3 reads TGTGCCAGCAGCCAAGATCCACAGGGAAGGGATACGCAGTATTTT. This chain connects TRBV4-2 to TRBJ2-3, with D maybe TRBD1 (6 bases). This CDR3 is 15 amino acids long. V was clipped by 0 bases and J by 6 bases, with 13 bases between them. CDR1 and CDR2 from the germline V gene are LGHNA and YNFKEQ.

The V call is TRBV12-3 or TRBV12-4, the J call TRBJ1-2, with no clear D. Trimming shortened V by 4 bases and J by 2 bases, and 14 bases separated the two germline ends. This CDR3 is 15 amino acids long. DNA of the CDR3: TGTGCCAGCAGTTATGGTACAGTAAGAAACTATGGCTACACCTTC. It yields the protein CASSYGTVRNYGYTF.

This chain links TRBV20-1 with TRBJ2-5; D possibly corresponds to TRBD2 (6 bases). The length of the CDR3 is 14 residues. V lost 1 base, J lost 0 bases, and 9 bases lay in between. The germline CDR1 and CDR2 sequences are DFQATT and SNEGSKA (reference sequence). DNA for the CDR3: TGCAGTGCTAGAGTGGGGGGAAACCAAGAGACCCAGTACTTC. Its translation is CSARVGGNQETQYF.

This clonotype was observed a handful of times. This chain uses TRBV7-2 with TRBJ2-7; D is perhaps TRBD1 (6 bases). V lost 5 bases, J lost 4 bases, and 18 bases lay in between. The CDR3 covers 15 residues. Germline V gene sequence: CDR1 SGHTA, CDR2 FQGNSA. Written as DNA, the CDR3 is TGTGCCAGCAGCCAAGGGACACACCGACTTTACGAGCAGTACTTC. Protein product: CASSQGTHRLYEQYF.

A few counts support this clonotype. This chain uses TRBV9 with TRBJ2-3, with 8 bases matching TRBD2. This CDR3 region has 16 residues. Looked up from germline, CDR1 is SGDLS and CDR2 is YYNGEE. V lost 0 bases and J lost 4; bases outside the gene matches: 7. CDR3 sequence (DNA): TGTGCCAGCAGCGTAGCTTTTGCGGGAGGCGCAGATACGCAGTATTTT. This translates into CASSVAFAGGADTQYF.